This TCR beta chain comes out of a study of OX40 agonist ivuxolimab in advanced cancers. Study at large: Participants could have had prior anti-PD-1, anti-PD-L1 or anti-CTLA-4 therapy, and less than 45% had some.

This clone rates as medium-sized. Antigen specificity is unknown. The germline V gene has CDR1 KGHSY and CDR2 FQNENV. This CDR3 has 13 amino acids. The ends were cut back, 1 base at V and 3 bases at J, with 7 bases in the middle. The protocol was immunoSEQ multiplex PCR, while the TCRdb copy is restricted to in-frame clones and leaves out a portion. The data contain about 26,000 clones, approximately 85% of them singletons. Overall study findings and caveats: At doses 0.1 to 3.0 mg/kg, CD4+ and CD8+ clones expanded.

The receptor's source is an adult with an advanced solid tumor such as melanoma, head and neck, liver or kidney cancer. The sequenced sample was CD4+ or CD8+ T cells sorted from blood, obtained in a trial of the OX40 agonist ivuxolimab. The chain combines TRBV16 with TRBJ2-7; TRBD1 is a possible D gene (5 bases). CDR3 loop: CASSQYQGYEQYF. CDR3 nucleotide sequence: TGTGCCAGCAGCCAATATCAGGGCTACGAGCAGTACTTC.